A selection of T cell receptor beta chains follows, all from one sample in a study of blood T cells in healthy people across ages. TCRdb passed the 5' RACE reads through MiXCR, listing each CDR3 protein once. The repertoire holds roughly 1,500,000 distinct CDR3 sequences, 42% seen once, with approximately 7.9% in the top ten. Sequenced: blood. The receptors come from a woman aged 18-29 years in good health. CDR3s include the opening cysteine and the closing phenylalanine or tryptophan. D genes are given only for firm matches. Not all rows give a size; the values are once, few, many and, for expanded clones, a class.

>TRBV27|many|TRBJ2-5|TRBD2
CASSLSWRGEETQYF
TGTGCCAGCAGTTTATCTTGGCGGGGGGAAGAGACCCAGTACTTC
>TRBV7-6|-|TRBJ2-7|-
CASATQGGSEQYF
TGTGCCAGCGCGACACAGGGTGGTTCTGAGCAGTACTTC
>TRBV5-1|few|TRBJ2-3|TRBD2
CASSAGLAGVSTDTQYF
TGCGCCAGCAGCGCGGGACTAGCGGGAGTGAGCACAGATACGCAGTATTTT
>TRBV7-2|-|TRBJ2-2|-
CASSSGPPAGELFF
TGTGCCAGCAGCTCGGGACCGCCGGCCGGGGAGCTGTTTTTT
>TRBV12-3/TRBV12-4|-|TRBJ2-1|-
CASSALGGPYEQFF
TGTGCCAGCAGTGCTTTGGGGGGGCCCTATGAGCAGTTCTTC
>TRBV20-1|-|TRBJ2-1|-
CSARGAQETQFF
TGCAGTGCCCGAGGGGCCCAAGAGACCCAGTTCTTC
>TRBV12-3/TRBV12-4|many|TRBJ1-2|-
CASSLEGGAGYGYTF
TGTGCCAGCAGTTTAGAAGGGGGGGCCGGCTATGGCTACACCTTC
>TRBV7-6|-|TRBJ2-5|TRBD1
CASSLGTGGRQETQYF
TGTGCCAGCAGCTTAGGAACAGGGGGGCGCCAAGAGACCCAGTACTTC
>TRBV30|-|TRBJ1-4|TRBD1
CAWSGDRGGEKLFF
TGTGCCTGGAGTGGAGACAGGGGGGGGGAAAAACTGTTTTTT
>TRBV5-1|few|TRBJ2-1|-
CASRESHEQFF
TGCGCCAGCAGGGAAAGCCATGAGCAGTTCTTC
>TRBV5-1|few|TRBJ1-2|-
CASSPEAGDYGYTF
TGCGCCAGCAGCCCAGAGGCGGGAGACTATGGCTACACCTTC
>TRBV7-2|-|TRBJ2-1|-
CASSLGRLTYNEQFF
TGTGCCAGCAGCTTAGGAAGGCTTACCTACAATGAGCAGTTCTTC
>TRBV27|-|TRBJ2-3|-
CASGRAIGDTQYF
TGTGCCAGCGGCCGCGCGATAGGGGATACGCAGTATTTT
>TRBV4-1|few|TRBJ2-1|TRBD2
CASSHPSFVLAGKYNEQFF
TGCGCCAGCAGCCATCCGTCATTCGTCCTAGCGGGGAAGTACAATGAGCAGTTCTTC
>TRBV7-2|few|TRBJ2-3|-
CASRTMDTDTQYF
TGTGCCAGCAGAACCATGGACACAGATACGCAGTATTTT
>TRBV20-1|-|TRBJ2-7|-
CSARWGIQGEQYF
TGCAGTGCTAGGTGGGGAATCCAGGGCGAGCAGTACTTC
>TRBV9|-|TRBJ2-7|-
CASSAELNMRPYEQYF
TGTGCCAGCAGCGCCGAACTCAATATGAGGCCCTACGAGCAGTACTTC
>TRBV12-3/TRBV12-4|-|TRBJ2-3|TRBD2
CATGGTSGRGTDTQYF
TGTGCCACCGGTGGGACTAGCGGGAGGGGGACAGATACGCAGTATTTT
>TRBV27|few|TRBJ2-1|-
CASSLTAGHNEQFF
TGTGCCAGCAGTTTGACGGCGGGTCACAATGAGCAGTTCTTC
>TRBV7-3|-|TRBJ2-3|TRBD2
CASSVTGTREYLDTQYF
TGTGCCAGCAGCGTGACCGGGACTAGAGAGTATTTAGATACGCAGTATTTT
>TRBV4-1|-|TRBJ1-1|-
CASSPYWNTEAFF
TGCGCCAGCAGCCCTTATTGGAACACTGAAGCTTTCTTT
>TRBV20-1|-|TRBJ2-1|-
CSAEDSPYNEQFF
TGCAGTGCTGAGGACTCCCCCTACAATGAGCAGTTCTTC
>TRBV27|few|TRBJ1-2|-
CASSYTTDSNYGYTF
TGTGCCAGCAGTTACACGACGGATAGTAACTATGGCTACACCTTC
>TRBV6-6|-|TRBJ2-6|TRBD1
CASSPTGIVGANVLTF
TGTGCCAGCAGTCCGACAGGGATCGTTGGGGCCAACGTCCTGACTTTC
>TRBV27|few|TRBJ2-6|-
CASSLFGSLSGTNVLTF
TGTGCCAGCAGTTTATTCGGAAGCCTCTCTGGGACCAACGTCCTGACTTTC
>TRBV20-1|-|TRBJ2-3|-
CSAIPTPPTSIRDTQYF
TGCAGTGCTATTCCGACTCCGCCGACGTCTATCCGGGATACGCAGTATTTT
>TRBV6-5|few|TRBJ2-7|-
CASSYRRGGYDEQYF
TGTGCCAGCAGTTACCGGCGGGGCGGGTACGACGAGCAGTACTTC
>TRBV7-2|few|TRBJ1-1|-
CASSLVFGWNTEAFF
TGTGCCAGCAGCTTAGTCTTTGGGTGGAACACTGAAGCTTTCTTT
>TRBV27|-|TRBJ2-2|-
CASSLIGTAGELFF
TGTGCCAGCAGTTTAATAGGGACGGCCGGGGAGCTGTTTTTT
>TRBV20-1|-|TRBJ2-1|-
CSAIYDNREQFF
TGCAGTGCCATATATGATAACAGGGAGCAGTTCTTC
>TRBV20-1|-|TRBJ2-3|TRBD2
CSASPGGGSILTDTQYF
TGCAGTGCTAGCCCTGGCGGGGGGTCAATACTGACAGATACGCAGTATTTT
>TRBV20-1|-|TRBJ2-5|-
CSASLYGQYF
TGCAGTGCTAGCCTCTACGGGCAGTACTTC
>TRBV5-6|few|TRBJ1-6|TRBD1
CASSARTGGLNSPLHF
TGTGCCAGCAGCGCCCGGACAGGGGGCCTTAATTCACCCCTCCACTTT
>TRBV7-9|-|TRBJ2-3|-
CANSLTGTDTQYF
TGTGCCAACAGCCTAACTGGGACAGATACGCAGTATTTT
>TRBV10-3|-|TRBJ2-7|TRBD2
CAYPSGSSYNEQYF
TGTGCCTACCCTAGCGGGAGCTCCTACAATGAGCAGTACTTC
>TRBV28|few|TRBJ2-7|-
CASSFLEGSPYEQYF
TGTGCCAGCAGTTTTTTGGAGGGGTCCCCCTACGAGCAGTACTTC
>TRBV5-1|-|TRBJ1-4|-
CASSFGGDLFF
TGCGCCAGCAGCTTCGGGGGGGATCTGTTTTTT
>TRBV4-1|few|TRBJ1-2|-
CASSHTNRASPYSNYGYTF
TGCGCCAGCAGCCACACGAACCGGGCCTCCCCCTATTCTAACTATGGCTACACCTTC